The rows below give T cell receptor beta chains drawn from one sample of a study of CD4+ T cells in melanoma. Assay used: immunoSEQ multiplex PCR; TCRdb lists only in-frame clones, some missing. The sample includes 10,000 or so clones, 50% to 75% of them seen just once. The sample comprised cells from a culture (not recorded whether cultured in vitro). These receptors all come from a human donor with melanoma. The CDR3 runs from the conserved cysteine through the conserved F or W.

V gene	CDR3 protein
TRBV19	CASSIIQGVNGYTF
TRBV6-5	CARTRGLDYEQYF
TRBV10-2	CASKSRDRHTQYF
TRBV10-3	CAISRQPPGNTIYF
TRBV4-1	CASSPQGLGQPQHF
TRBV7-8	CASSLEGYGYTF
TRBV30	CAGQEAGFQKLFF
TRBV6-5	CASRQRDSNYGYTF
TRBV25-1	CASSDRPGTGQETQYF
TRBV5-4	CASRVQGAYEQYF
TRBV9	CASSVRDPSSGNTIYF
TRBV10-2	CASRRTGSAGELFF
TRBV11-2	CASSLDSRNGDTQYF
TRBV7-9	CASSFPGGGNSPLHF
TRBV30	CAWTGFGRTDTQYF
TRBV6-5	CASSYSPQGGYEQYF
TRBV6-5	CASSSPGRGYGYTF
TRBV11-3	CASSVRQGASSTDTQYF
TRBV10-2	CASTGTGTSGIDTQYF
TRBV19	CASSIVGVGETEAFF
TRBV5-5	CASSSTPFAGKGVEQYF
TRBV7-3	CASSLNSGTGGYEQYF
TRBV30	CAYQGGTINSPLHF
TRBV7-8	CASSFRENTEAFF
TRBV4-1	CASSTPGLAGGRSSYNEQFF
TRBV6-6	CASSPGVGGRETQYF
TRBV5-5	CASSWGQSHSNQPQHF
TRBV15	CATSRGAGHYNEQFF
TRBV28	CASSLSSGGTGELFF
TRBV7-9	CASSLKPQGYTF
TRBV21-1	CASSSLDGCNEKLFF
TRBV7-3	CASSMSSGANVLTF
TRBV4-1	CASSQTRGEIPRF
TRBV4-2	CASSLGLAETSTDTQYF
TRBV29-1	CSVAQGFRYEQYF
TRBV7-8	CASSLRRSEAFF
TRBV7-3	CASSRDRSSGANVLTF
TRBV12-5	CASGLVLGGKMNTEAFF